This T cell receptor (beta chain) was identified in a study of T cell responses to AZD1222 COVID-19 vaccine (dated by TCRdb to about 2021). With regard to the full study: AZD1222 recipients whose second dose came at about 4 weeks and those whose second dose came at about 12 weeks were combined into one group, since spike-specific TCR depth and breadth did not differ between the two schedules. Trial participants were enrolled by age into 18-55, 56-69 and 70-plus year subgroups, with about 150, 28 and 57 TCR-sequenced participants respectively. A total of approximately 250 trial participants underwent TCR sequencing, of whom under 220 had received two doses of AZD1222 and about 25 had received two doses of the MenACWY control vaccine. What the research found in general, with its limitations: Nearly half of unique spike-specific TCRs reportedly recognized epitopes outside regions mutated in the B.1.351 and B.1.1.7 variants. Because no samples from the day 14 peak response were available, repertoires could be characterized only after the peak T cell response. After two AZD1222 doses, spike-specific TCR breadth and depth were significantly higher than at day 0 and than in MenACWY recipients. Conclusions about previously exposed vaccinees are limited because only five to seven AZD1222 recipients were SARS-CoV-2 seropositive at baseline. The 56-69-year group was small, and its depth increase did not reach significance, likely because of low power. Participants were mostly white British and included more females than males, and it was suggested by the authors that clonal diversity may have been underestimated. CD4 TCRs associated with the vaccine covered the entire spike protein, and the dominant responses were in regions 160-218 and 743-854.

Note on this clone: Its antigen remains unidentified. One base away there is no much larger clone; base qualities are not given.

The CDR3 regions of human TCRbeta chains were analyzed by immunosequencing. The original methods were these. Repertoire TCRs were checked for matches against a reference library of SARS-CoV-2-specific TCRs that had been generated using the MIRA antigen-specificity platform. Breadth meant the fraction of unique TCRs that were SARS-CoV-2-associated, whereas depth meant the fraction of total T cells that were SARS-CoV-2-associated. Using the MIRA data, each spike-specific TCR was assigned both to the spike region to which the TCR was reactive and to a CD4 or CD8 class. Log10-transformed breadth and depth values were compared by one-way ANOVA with Sidak's multiple comparisons tests. As stored in TCRdb, this immuneACCESS dataset retains in-frame rearrangements with V and J assigned. A fraction of the clones does not appear; measured against another copy, unresolved V genes explain less than half of the discrepancy, and the remainder lacks a known reason. V and J calls plus clone size are reproduced from that table; the DNA served to infer D and trimming. The sample table records approximately 140,000 clones; nearly 90% of these occur just once. The ten biggest clones cover 4.5% to 6% of the sample.

Inclusive of the bounding cysteine and phenylalanine, the CDR3 is 15 residues long. The only DNA kept is the CDR3, 45 bases in frame from the first base. CDR1 MNHEY and CDR2 SVGAGI were looked up in the germline V gene. Trimming takes 6 bases off V and 4 bases off J; junction bases not matched to a gene: 10. The sample's time point label, in plain terms: baseline before first vaccination. Vaccinee samples were obtained from the UK trials COV001 and COV002, which included a single-blind randomized controlled phase 2/3 trial of AZD1222 (ChAdOx1 nCoV-19) in healthy adults. For TCRbeta chain sequencing, PBMC samples from trial participants were taken at day 0 and at day 28 after the second dose.

The origin of this receptor is an adult in good health. The rearranged chain carries TRBV6-5 and TRBJ2-7, with 9 central nucleotides matching TRBD2. The sequences come from peripheral blood, collected on day 0 of AZD1222 vaccination. The bases are TGTGCCAGCAGAAGACCGGGACTAGCTAGGTACGAGCAGTACTTC. The encoded protein is CASRRPGLARYEQYF.